A single sample is the source of the 25 T cell receptor beta chains below, sequenced in a study of shared clonotypes between healthy human individuals. Assay used: immunoSEQ multiplex PCR; TCRdb lists only in-frame clones, some missing. The table shows hundreds of thousands of clones, with roughly 83% occurring only once. The sample taken for sequencing was PBMCs. The origin of the receptors is a woman aged 40 to 55 in good health. Some clones in this sample may be carry-over from other donors' samples.

The CDR3 bases are TGCGCCAGCAGCTTGGTGCCTCGCGCGGGAGTGGGGAATGAGCAGTTCTTC. As protein: CASSLVPRAGVGNEQFF. The chain couples TRBV5-1 to TRBJ2-1, with TRBD2 matching 7 bases. This CDR3 is built from 17 residues. The V gene's germline CDR1 is SGHRS and CDR2 YFSETQ. With V trimmed by 0 bases and J by 7 bases, 13 bases remained unmatched. The full variable domain, completed using reference TRBV5-1 and TRBJ2-1, is KAGVTQTPRYLIKTRGQQVTLSCSPISGHRSVSWYQQTPGQGLQFLFEYFSETQRNKGNFPGRFSGRQFSNSRSEMNVSTLELGDSALYLCASSLVPRAGVGNEQFFGPGTRLTVL.

The chain is built from TRBV28 and TRBJ2-3; 11 bases align to TRBD2. J was trimmed by 0 bases and V by 5 bases; bases with no gene match: 7. This CDR3 is 17 amino acids long. Germline CDR1 reads MDHEN; CDR2 reads SYDVKM. This CDR3 reads CASSRLAGGSSTDTQYF. CDR3 coding DNA: TGTGCCAGCAGTCGCTTAGCGGGAGGGTCTAGCACAGATACGCAGTATTTT.

J is TRBJ1-2 and V is TRBV30; tentatively, D is TRBD1 (5 bases). The CDR3 has 15 residues. Germline lookup yields CDR1 GTSNPN and CDR2 SVGIG (reference sequence). The V end lost 0 bases, the J end lost 8 bases, and 19 bases lay between the germline ends. Here the CDR3 DNA reads TGTGCCTGGAGTGTTATCGCACAGGCCTATTTGGGCTACACCTTC. It codes for CAWSVIAQAYLGYTF.

The chain uses TRBV6-6 and TRBJ1-3, with unresolved D. The CDR3 spans 11 residues. Looked up from germline, CDR1 is MNHNY and CDR2 is SVGAGI (reference sequence). V was pared by 7 bases and J by 4 bases, with 5 bases between. The CDR3 DNA is TGTGCCAGCACCACCGGAAACACCATATATTTT. Protein: CASTTGNTIYF.

This clone showed up just once. The CDR3 bases are TGTGCCAGCTGGTACAGCGGGAGGCCCTCCTACGAGCAGTACTTC. Translated, it gives CASWYSGRPSYEQYF. The chain recombines TRBV27 with TRBJ2-7, with 9 bases identical to TRBD2. With 8 bases clipped from V and 0 bases from J, the junction kept 8 bases outside the gene matches. This CDR3 contains 15 residues. Per the germline V gene, CDR1 is MNHEY and CDR2 is SMNVEV (reference sequence).

This clone occurred once. The rearrangement uses TRBV18 and TRBJ1-1, with D hard to call. The CDR3 extends over 14 amino acids. In germline, CDR1 is KGHSH, CDR2 LQKENI. Trimming took 3 bases from V and 4 from J, leaving 12 bases between them. The CDR3 reads CASSPTRSLTEAFF. The DNA for the CDR3 is TGTGCCAGCTCACCCACGCGCAGCCTCACTGAAGCTTTCTTT.

This clone was found once. This likely came from a read error, as a far larger clone is one base away. V usage is TRBV6-5 and J usage is TRBJ2-7; TRBD2 aligns across 8 bases. This CDR3 region has 14 residues. Germline assignment: CDR1 MNHEY and CDR2 SVGAGI. The V segment lost 6 bases and the J segment 7 bases; nucleotides outside the gene matches: 11. The CDR3 here is CASSRGSGSWEQYF. CDR3 nucleotides: TGTGCCAGCAGCCGGGGCAGCGGGAGTTGGGAGCAGTACTTC.

This clone was seen only once. For the CDR3, the DNA is TGTGCCAGCAGCTTGGCCACCCGGGGTCAGACCCAGTACTTC. This codes for CASSLATRGQTQYF. This rearrangement joins TRBV5-6 to TRBJ2-5; D may be TRBD2 (5 bases). Germline V gene sequence: CDR1 SGHDT, CDR2 YYEEEE. The CDR3 is made up of 14 amino acids. Deletions cut 0 bases from V and 6 bases from J, with 12 bases between.

The chain uses TRBV10-3 and TRBJ2-7, with 11 nucleotides matching TRBD1. With 6 bases clipped from V and 6 bases from J, the junction kept 7 bases outside the gene matches. The CDR3 has 14 amino acids. CDR1 and CDR2 (germline): ENHRY, SYGVKD. The CDR3 coding sequence is TGTGCCATCAGGCCGGGACAGGGGGTTTCCGAGCAGTACTTC. Translating it yields CAIRPGQGVSEQYF.

This clone was counted a few times. The chain combines TRBV5-1 with TRBJ2-1; D remains ambiguous. V was cut by 1 base and J by 6 bases, with 8 bases left in between. The germline V gene encodes CDR1 SGHRS and CDR2 YFSETQ. The CDR3 length is 13 residues. CDR3 DNA: TGCGCCAGCAGCTTGCCAGCCTCCAATGAGCAGTTCTTC. Amino acid sequence: CASSLPASNEQFF. Using reference TRBV5-1 and TRBJ2-1 for the parts outside the CDR3, the full variable domain is KAGVTQTPRYLIKTRGQQVTLSCSPISGHRSVSWYQQTPGQGLQFLFEYFSETQRNKGNFPGRFSGRQFSNSRSEMNVSTLELGDSALYLCASSLPASNEQFFGPGTRLTVL.

Details on this clone: With a far larger clone one base away, a read error is the likely cause. The gene calls are TRBV11-1 and TRBJ2-4; either TRBD1 or TRBD2 may fit D (5 bases each). From germline, CDR1 is SGHAT and CDR2 FQDESV (reference sequence). The CDR3 is 16 amino acids. Here the CDR3 reads CASSLGAGLAKNIRYF. The CDR3 coding sequence is TGTGCCAGCAGCTTAGGGGCAGGGCTAGCCAAAAACATTCGGTACTTC.

The chain couples TRBV28 to TRBJ1-6; TRBD1 is a possible D gene (5 bases). V was clipped by 6 bases and J by 5 bases, with 14 bases between them. The CDR3 length is 15 residues. Germline V gene lookup returns CDR1 MDHEN and CDR2 SYDVKM. CDR3 in amino acids: CASSREWMNNSPLHF. The CDR3 DNA reads as TGTGCCAGCAGCAGGGAGTGGATGAATAATTCACCCCTCCACTTT.

This clone was recorded once. This chain uses TRBV4-3 with TRBJ2-3; D is unresolved. The V gene's germline CDR1 is LGHNA and CDR2 YSLEER. Trimming removed 0 bases at V and 4 bases at J, with 8 bases between. The CDR3 is 14 amino acids. CDR3 coding DNA: TGCGCCAGCAGCCAAGATCTGGCGGCAGATACGCAGTATTTT. As protein: CASSQDLAADTQYF.

The gene calls are TRBV14 and TRBJ1-6, with TRBD1 as a possible D gene (5 bases). Germline loops: CDR1 SGHDN, CDR2 FVKESK. The V and J ends lost 3 bases and 6 bases respectively, with 9 bases between them. This CDR3 is 14 amino acids long. CDR3 DNA sequence: TGTGCCAGCAGCCATACAGGAGTTAATTCACCCCTCCACTTT. This translates into CASSHTGVNSPLHF. The full variable domain, rest sourced from reference TRBV14 and TRBJ1-6, is EAGVTQFPSHSVIEKGQTVTLRCDPISGHDNLYWYRRVMGKEIKFLLHFVKESKQDESGMPNNRFLAERTGGTYSTLKVQPAELEDSGVYFCASSHTGVNSPLHFGNGTRLTVT.

The rearrangement uses TRBV18 and TRBJ1-3; D perhaps matches TRBD1 (6 bases). Looked up from germline, CDR1 is KGHSH and CDR2 is LQKENI. The CDR3 totals 16 residues. With 0 bases removed from V and 4 bases from J, the gap between germline ends came to 13 bases. CDR3 amino acids: CASSPPGRGAGNTIYF. The DNA for the CDR3 is TGTGCCAGCTCACCACCCGGCAGGGGCGCCGGAAACACCATATATTTT.

The chain is built from TRBV7-8 and TRBJ2-5, with D perhaps TRBD1 (6 bases). The J call may not be correct, given that the DNA end is closer to TRBJ2-7. The CDR3 length is 13 residues. Germline-derived CDR1 and CDR2 are SGHVS and FQNEAQ. The CDR3 loop is CASSVDRMNEQYF. CDR3 in DNA: TGTGCCAGCAGCGTGGACAGAATGAACGAGCAGTACTTC.

There are a few counts of this clone. This chain uses TRBV6-6 with TRBJ2-1, with D unclear. Germline CDR1 MNHNY, CDR2 SVGAGI (reference sequence). V lost 8 bases, J lost 11 bases, and 16 bases lay in between. The CDR3 totals 12 residues. The CDR3 is CASSMALDKQFF. The CDR3 coding sequence is TGTGCCAGCTCTATGGCCTTGGATAAGCAGTTCTTC.

This chain connects TRBV10-3 to TRBJ1-2; 9 positions match TRBD1. After removal of 5 bases from V and 4 bases from J, the junction contained 5 bases not matched to a gene. Germline loops: CDR1 ENHRY, CDR2 SYGVKD. The CDR3 extends over 14 amino acids. This chain's CDR3 is CAISSGQGGYGYTF. For the CDR3, the DNA is TGTGCCATCAGTTCGGGACAGGGTGGCTATGGCTACACCTTC.

This clone was seen only once. This sequence joins TRBV5-1 and TRBJ1-1; 10 bases map to TRBD1. Germline CDR1 reads SGHRS; CDR2 reads YFSETQ. The CDR3 extends over 16 amino acids. The trim removed 4 bases at V and 4 bases at J, leaving 10 bases unmatched. The CDR3 loop reads CASSTGTGVGVTEAFF. CDR3 DNA: TGCGCCAGCAGCACCGGGACAGGGGTCGGTGTCACTGAAGCTTTCTTT.

V and J are TRBV27 and TRBJ1-2; maybe TRBD1 (5 bases). Trimming took off 6 bases at V and 0 bases at J, with 11 bases between the two ends. The CDR3 totals 14 residues. Germline V lookup: CDR1 MNHEY, CDR2 SMNVEV (reference sequence). The CDR3 region is CASRRVGANYGYTF. The DNA for the CDR3 is TGTGCCAGCAGGCGAGTGGGGGCTAACTATGGCTACACCTTC.

V and J are TRBV27 and TRBJ2-4; TRBD1 matches at 9 bases. J was trimmed by 7 bases and V by 3 bases; bases with no gene match: 1. From germline, CDR1 is MNHEY and CDR2 SMNVEV (reference sequence). The CDR3 has 13 residues. CDR3 nucleotide sequence: TGTGCCAGCAGTTTTGACAGGGGGAACATTCAGTACTTC. It codes for CASSFDRGNIQYF.

The chain recombines TRBV4-2 with TRBJ2-3; perhaps D is TRBD1 or TRBD2 (6 bases each). V lost 0 bases, J lost 2 bases, and 18 bases lay in between. Germline V gene lookup returns CDR1 LGHNA and CDR2 YNFKEQ. This CDR3 has 18 residues. The CDR3 reads CASSQDRGVAGLTDTQYF. CDR3 DNA: TGTGCCAGCAGCCAAGATAGGGGGGTCGCGGGACTCACAGATACGCAGTATTTT.

The chain combines TRBV5-1 with TRBJ2-3; TRBD2 matches at 11 bases. Trimming removed 5 bases from V and 2 bases from J; junction bases left unmatched: 7. CDR1 SGHRS and CDR2 YFSETQ come from the germline V gene. The CDR3 consists of 16 residues. DNA for the CDR3: TGCGCCAGCAGACCTAGCGGGAGGAGGGACACAGATACGCAGTATTTT. Translation: CASRPSGRRDTDTQYF.

This chain connects TRBV7-3 to TRBJ1-2, with 7 bases matching TRBD1. The CDR3 runs 14 residues. Germline loops: CDR1 SGHTA, CDR2 FQGTGA. V trimming: 7 bases; J trimming: 6 bases; junction bases outside the gene matches: 11. CDR3 in DNA: TGTGCCAGCACCATACAGGGGTCGGAGGATGGCTACACCTTC. Amino acids: CASTIQGSEDGYTF.

V and J are TRBV28 and TRBJ1-2, with D perhaps TRBD1 (6 bases). Between the trimmed V and J ends, which lost 8 bases and 8 bases, there was a span of 21 bases. Germline V lookup: CDR1 MDHEN, CDR2 SYDVKM. The CDR3 runs 14 residues. CDR3 coding DNA: TGTGCCAGCTCCCCCACGGGAGGGGGGTCGGGCTACACCTTC. Protein product: CASSPTGGGSGYTF.